A selection of T cell receptor beta chains follows, all from one sample in a study of regulatory T cells in long-lasting Graves disease. One entry per CDR3 protein, called by TCRdb with MiXCR from the multiplex PCR reads. Of approximately 560,000 distinct CDR3 sequences in the sample, roughly 16% were seen once. This sample was shared with a second study, whose subject was T cells in Graves' hyperthyroidism and ophthalmopathy.

This specimen consisted of peripheral blood mononuclear cells (PBMCs), obtained at new diagnosis, from a patient treated with antithyroid drugs. The receptor source for this set is a man aged 18 to 30 with Graves disease. The CDR3 runs from the conserved cysteine through the conserved F or W. Size values are once, few and many counts, or a class for expanded clones, and some rows have none.

V,size,J,CDR3
TRBV12-3/TRBV12-4,.,TRBJ1-2,CASSLEGESSDGYTF
TRBV7-9,.,TRBJ2-4,CASSFLGEAKNIQYF
TRBV28,few,TRBJ1-1,CASSFARPRTEAFF
TRBV10-3,once,TRBJ2-1,CATERGPSYNEQFF
TRBV19,once,TRBJ2-7,CASSIRDLDNEQYF
TRBV28,few,TRBJ2-7,CASSLSVVYEQYF
TRBV5-1,many,TRBJ2-4,CASSLGQGNIQYF
TRBV20-1,many,TRBJ2-7,CSARVRGREHPYEQYF
TRBV7-6,few,TRBJ2-3,CASSLEALEGQYF
TRBV20-1,many,TRBJ2-1,CSASPPFGSIDEQFF
TRBV5-1,.,TRBJ1-4,CASRPTGEREKLFF
TRBV20-1,few,TRBJ2-7,CSASSQGRAEQYF
TRBV27,.,TRBJ2-3,CASSSRDRGMPDTQYF
TRBV20-1,.,TRBJ1-1,CSARQDMNTEAFF
TRBV27,.,TRBJ2-3,CASGGGLAGGPRDTQYF
TRBV28,many,TRBJ2-7,CASSLDSPSYEQYF
TRBV27,few,TRBJ1-2,CASSLLSGTDLYGYTF
TRBV6-1,many,TRBJ1-2,CASSELTILPYGYTF
TRBV6-5,few,TRBJ2-4,CASSYSGPGLAGVRAKNIQYF
TRBV5-1,few,TRBJ2-2,CASSPPPHQATGELFF
TRBV20-1,.,TRBJ1-1,CSASRRTGATEAFF
TRBV28,many,TRBJ1-1,CASSLDGELFEAFF
TRBV12-3/TRBV12-4,many,TRBJ2-7,CASSSGPGLAGYEQYF
TRBV3-1,many,TRBJ2-5,CASSYSGQAETQYF
TRBV7-6,many,TRBJ1-2,CASSLESGPNYGYTF
TRBV5-1,few,TRBJ1-1,CASSLESGREDMNTEAFF
TRBV4-2,many,TRBJ2-1,CASSQELARSSYNEQFF
TRBV7-8,many,TRBJ2-7,CASSFAGLAGGAWEQYF
TRBV11-2,.,TRBJ2-7,CASSFEQGASSYEQYF
TRBV7-6,.,TRBJ2-7,CASTPGGSSFSYEQYF
TRBV9,many,TRBJ2-1,CASSPRGLGNNNEQFF
TRBV3-1,few,TRBJ2-1,CASSQVLENEQFF
TRBV28,many,TRBJ1-5,CASSWADQPQHF
TRBV5-8,few,TRBJ1-5,CASTIQGMQPQHF
TRBV12-3/TRBV12-4,many,TRBJ2-3,CASTLGGEGDTQYF
TRBV11-2,many,TRBJ1-1,CASSLGELTEAFF
TRBV28,once,TRBJ2-1,CASSLRYEQFF
TRBV10-3,many,TRBJ2-3,CAIKTQGGTDTQYF
TRBV6-4,few,TRBJ2-3,CASSVERTDTQYF
TRBV7-9,many,TRBJ2-7,CASSSLTGNYEQYF
TRBV27,many,TRBJ2-7,CASSPLLEENYEQYF
TRBV20-1,many,TRBJ1-2,CSARDWGYGYTF
TRBV12-3/TRBV12-4,many,TRBJ2-2,CASSLLPRDTGELFF
TRBV13,few,TRBJ1-4,CASSLVYRQGNNEKLFF
TRBV5-6,few,TRBJ1-2,CASSLDATGEILGYGYTF
TRBV4-1,few,TRBJ2-5,CASTPGLAGGRSSETQYF
TRBV27,many,TRBJ2-1,CASSPRGAGEIYNEQFF
TRBV30,once,TRBJ2-7,CAWDHSEVYEQYF
TRBV6-9,few,TRBJ1-2,CASSYSSGPYGYTF
TRBV5-1,.,TRBJ2-3,CASSFPASGSTDTQYF
TRBV2,many,TRBJ1-1,CASIPGTGVRDTEAFF
TRBV15,.,TRBJ2-1,CATSRDKGGGRDNEQFF
TRBV6-1,many,TRBJ2-7,CASSALGGGEQYF
TRBV7-9,few,TRBJ2-7,CASSRRSDRGNSYEQYF
TRBV20-1,few,TRBJ2-3,CSARDLSTRGRTDTQYF